Here is one T cell receptor (beta chain) with its context. CDR3 size: 14 residues. CDR1 is MGHDK and CDR2 is SYGVNS in the germline V gene. Trimming removed 5 bases from V and 1 base from J; junction bases left unmatched: 2. The data were taken from a study of shared clonotypes between healthy human individuals. TCRdb's copy holds only in-frame clones and misses some; the assay was immunoSEQ multiplex PCR. The top ten hold 0.37% of the sample, which has 2 million to 2.5 million clones, roughly 90% seen once. The chain recombines TRBV25-1 with TRBJ2-3, with 8 bases lining up with TRBD2. The receptor was derived from a man younger than 35 in good health. Some clones in this sample may be carry-over from other donors' samples. The specimen was naive CD4+ T cells from PBMCs. Subset indicated: CD45RA+ positively selected. CDR3 coding DNA: TGTGCCAGCAGTAAGACTAGCGGCACAGATACGCAGTATTTT. This translates into CASSKTSGTDTQYF.